This TCR beta chain is from a study of T cells in Graves' hyperthyroidism and ophthalmopathy (dated 2019 in TCRdb). Turning to the overall study: Peripheral blood samples were taken at the time of initial diagnosis, prior to any treatment. Whether ophthalmopathy could be predicted prospectively was tested in an independent validation cohort made up of 18 to 20 hyperthyroidism patients plus 17 patients who later progressed to ophthalmopathy. After blood sampling, hyperthyroidism patients were treated with methimazole at a starting dose of 30 mg daily, and ophthalmopathy patients were treated with high-dose intravenous methylprednisolone. TCR Vbeta CDR3 sequencing of approximately 140 peripheral blood samples (under 45 ophthalmopathy, 75 to 80 hyperthyroidism and about 17 progressor patients) is reported in the paper. A discovery cohort of about 95 patients, roughly 45 with Graves' ophthalmopathy and over 55 with stable Graves' hyperthyroidism, was used to find distinguishing TCR V-J signatures. Thyroid tissue and blood T-cell repertoires from roughly 6 Graves' hyperthyroidism patients were also compared in the study. For training and testing, the roughly 97 patients in the discovery cohort were randomly divided in a 7:3 ratio.

Amplification of TCR beta CDR3 regions was carried out from RNA transcripts. The TCR CDR3 was subjected to a first round of RT-PCR using the HTBI primer set and the Qiagen OneStep RT-PCR kit. The libraries were constructed in a second round of multiplex PCR and then size-selected and purified. Libraries were sequenced paired-end with 100 bp reads on an Illumina HiSeq2000. In the paper's pipeline: SOAPnuke was used to process the raw data, with reads discarded if the reads contained adapters or uncalled bases, had a mean Phred below 15, or lacked an exact constant-primer or identifier match. High-quality paired reads were merged with COPE v1.2.5, and unique nucleotide sequences were defined as clonotypes. MiTCR v1.1 was used to align clonotypes to the IMGT TRBV, TRBD and TRBJ reference segments. The analysis was restricted to V-J combinations with a frequency above 0.0001, which together covered about 99% of the repertoires. A TCS score was defined as the ratio between F50 (clonal expansion) and ExV (chaos), using BLOSUM62-based TCRdist between CDR3 peptides within each V-J. Welch's t-statistics and random forest reduced around 510 V-J features to fewer than 15, which were used in a naive Bayes classifier (R e1071). TCRdb applied fastp at Q25 and MiXCR to the public reads, then kept only in-frame beta chains. When rows share a CDR3 protein, they turn into one entry using the most common DNA and genes. In this record, the V and J calls reflect TCRdb's handling and not the investigators' own analysis. Here the sample has under 300,000 distinct CDR3 sequences; about 15% occur a single time. The leading ten clones occupy 30% of the sample.

This clonotype was seen ten or more times. Its antigen is not yet known. It has no much larger one-base neighbor in the sample; base qualities were not kept. The germline V gene yields MDHEN for CDR1 and SYDVKM for CDR2. For this chain, trimming is 6 bases at the V end and 7 bases at the J end, and the number of junction bases without a gene match is 8. The CDR3 numbers 14 residues from cysteine through phenylalanine. Just CDR3 DNA is preserved here, 42 bases in frame from base 1. General findings and caveats noted by the study authors: Blood samples also contained most of the expanded thyroid clonotypes (frequency above 0.001), which suggests that blood repertoires may reflect thyroid immune responses. In validation, the model predicted progression to ophthalmopathy with over 60% sensitivity and over 72% specificity, a median of 6.5 months before onset. No statistical method was used to fix the sample size in advance, and group allocation was not hidden from the investigators. A 13 V-J signature model separated ophthalmopathy from stable hyperthyroidism, with 87.88% sensitivity and 81% to 82% specificity in cross-validation and 80%/75% in testing.

Hyperthyroidism patients were aged 18 to 65 years and newly diagnosed, with disease duration of less than 2 months. Patients with uncontrolled infections, other autoimmune diseases, pregnancy or lactation were excluded. Diagnoses were based on clinical symptoms, serum thyroxine and TRAb, thyroid ultrasound and orbital computed tomography. Blood from progressor patients was drawn when they were first diagnosed with hyperthyroidism, before any ophthalmopathy symptoms appeared. Ficoll-Paque density gradient centrifugation was used to isolate PBMCs from 9.5 to 10 ml of fresh peripheral blood. Progressor patients were defined as those initially diagnosed with Graves' hyperthyroidism in whom ophthalmopathy developed during follow-up. Trizol reagent was used to extract total RNA, and RNA quality was then checked on an Agilent 2100 Bioanalyzer.

The sequencing sample was made of blood. The chain couples TRBV28 to TRBJ2-7; TRBD2 lines up with 11 middle nucleotides. The sequence came from a woman in her 50s with Graves' hyperthyroidism that later progressed to Graves' ophthalmopathy. Here the CDR3 is given as CASRSPSGGLEQYF. In nucleotides, the sequence is TGTGCCAGCAGATCCCCTAGCGGGGGGTTAGAGCAGTACTTC.